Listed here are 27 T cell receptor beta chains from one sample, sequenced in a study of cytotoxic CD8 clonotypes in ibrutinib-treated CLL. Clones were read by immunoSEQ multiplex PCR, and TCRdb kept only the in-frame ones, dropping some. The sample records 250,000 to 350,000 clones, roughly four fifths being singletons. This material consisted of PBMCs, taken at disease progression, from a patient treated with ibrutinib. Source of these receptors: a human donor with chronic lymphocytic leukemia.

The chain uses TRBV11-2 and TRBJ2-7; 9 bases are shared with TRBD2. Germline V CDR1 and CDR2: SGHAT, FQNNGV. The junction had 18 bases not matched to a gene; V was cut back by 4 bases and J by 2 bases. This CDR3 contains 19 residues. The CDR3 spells CASSSIRRSAAGGTYEQYF. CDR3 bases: TGTGCCAGCAGCTCCATTCGTAGGTCGGCAGCGGGAGGTACCTACGAGCAGTACTTC.

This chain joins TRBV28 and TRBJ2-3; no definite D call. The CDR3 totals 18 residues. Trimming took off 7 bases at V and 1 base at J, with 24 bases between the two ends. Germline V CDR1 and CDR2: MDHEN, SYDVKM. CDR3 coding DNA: TGTGCCAGCAACGAGGAATGGAACGTTATCCCCGGCACAGATACGCAGTATTTT. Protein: CASNEEWNVIPGTDTQYF.

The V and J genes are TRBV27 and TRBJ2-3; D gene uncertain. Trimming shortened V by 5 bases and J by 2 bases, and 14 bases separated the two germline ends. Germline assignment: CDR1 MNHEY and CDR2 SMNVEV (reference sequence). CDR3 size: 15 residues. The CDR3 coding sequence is TGTGCCAGCAGTCCAAGACCGATTTCCACAGATACGCAGTATTTT. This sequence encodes CASSPRPISTDTQYF.

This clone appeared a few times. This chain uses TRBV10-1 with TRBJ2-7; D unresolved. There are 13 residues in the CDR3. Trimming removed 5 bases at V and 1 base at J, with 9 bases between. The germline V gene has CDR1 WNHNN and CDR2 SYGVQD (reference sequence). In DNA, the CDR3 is TGCGCCAGCAGTCCGGACCCTTCCTACGAGCAGTACTTC. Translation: CASSPDPSYEQYF.

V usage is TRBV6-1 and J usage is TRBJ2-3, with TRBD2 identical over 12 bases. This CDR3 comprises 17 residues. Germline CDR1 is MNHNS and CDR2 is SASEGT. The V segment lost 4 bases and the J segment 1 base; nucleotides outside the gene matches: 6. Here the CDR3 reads CASSVTSGGFGTDTQYF. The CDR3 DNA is TGTGCCAGCAGTGTCACTAGCGGGGGGTTTGGCACAGATACGCAGTATTTT.

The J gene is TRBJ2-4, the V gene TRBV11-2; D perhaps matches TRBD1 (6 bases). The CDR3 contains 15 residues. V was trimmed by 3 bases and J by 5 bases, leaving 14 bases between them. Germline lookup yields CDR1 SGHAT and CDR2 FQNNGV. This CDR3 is CASSFRGVVENIQYF. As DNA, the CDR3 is TGTGCCAGCAGCTTCAGGGGTGTAGTCGAAAACATTCAGTACTTC.

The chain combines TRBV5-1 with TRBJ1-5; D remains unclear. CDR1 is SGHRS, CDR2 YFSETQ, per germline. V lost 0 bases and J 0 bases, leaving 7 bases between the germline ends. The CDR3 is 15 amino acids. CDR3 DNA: TGCGCCAGCAGCTTGGATGGAGATAGCAATCAGCCCCAGCATTTT. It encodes CASSLDGDSNQPQHF.

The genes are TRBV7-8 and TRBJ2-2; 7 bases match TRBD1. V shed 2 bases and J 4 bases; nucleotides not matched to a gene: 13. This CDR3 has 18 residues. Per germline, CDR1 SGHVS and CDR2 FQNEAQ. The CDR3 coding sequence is TGTGCCAGCAGCTTAAGCCCGACGGCCAGGGGGATCACCGGGGAGCTGTTTTTT. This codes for CASSLSPTARGITGELFF.

CDR3 nucleotides: TGTGCCAGCAGTGAAGCGCTAGCGGGGGGATATACCCAGTACTTC. Its translation is CASSEALAGGYTQYF. The rearrangement joins TRBV6-1 to TRBJ2-5; 11 bases match TRBD2. Trimming at V came to 0 bases and at J to 8 bases, leaving 5 bases not matched to a gene. CDR1 is MNHNS and CDR2 is SASEGT in the germline V gene. This CDR3 is 15 amino acids long.

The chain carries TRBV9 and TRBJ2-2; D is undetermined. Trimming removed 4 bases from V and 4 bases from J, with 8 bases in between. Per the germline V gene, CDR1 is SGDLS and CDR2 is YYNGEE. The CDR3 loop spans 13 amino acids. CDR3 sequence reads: CASSIRTTGELFF. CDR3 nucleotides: TGTGCCAGCAGCATAAGGACCACCGGGGAGCTGTTTTTT.

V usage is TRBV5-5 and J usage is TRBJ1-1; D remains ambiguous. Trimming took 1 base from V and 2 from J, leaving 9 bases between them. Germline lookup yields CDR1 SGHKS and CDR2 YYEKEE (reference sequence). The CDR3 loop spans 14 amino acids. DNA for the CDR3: TGTGCCAGCAGCTTGTATCGCGGAAACACTGAAGCTTTCTTT. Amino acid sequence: CASSLYRGNTEAFF.

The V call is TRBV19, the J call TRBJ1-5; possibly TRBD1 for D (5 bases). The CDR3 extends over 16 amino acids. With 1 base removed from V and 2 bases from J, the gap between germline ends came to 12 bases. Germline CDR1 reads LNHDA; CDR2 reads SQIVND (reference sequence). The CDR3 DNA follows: TGTGCCAGTAGTATAGTAGGGGTCGGCGGCAATCAGCCCCAGCATTTT. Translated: CASSIVGVGGNQPQHF.

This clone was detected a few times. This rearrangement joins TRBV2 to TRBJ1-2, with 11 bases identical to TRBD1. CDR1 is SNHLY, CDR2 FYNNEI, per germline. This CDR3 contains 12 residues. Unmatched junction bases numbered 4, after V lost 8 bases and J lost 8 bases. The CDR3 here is CASGGQGDGYTF. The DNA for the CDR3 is TGTGCCAGCGGGGGACAGGGGGACGGCTACACCTTC.

In DNA form, the CDR3 reads TGTGCCAGCGCCGACAGGGGTCAAGAGACCCAGTACTTC. Translated, it gives CASADRGQETQYF. The genes are TRBV25-1 and TRBJ2-5; 8 nucleotides line up with TRBD1. Germline assignment: CDR1 MGHDK and CDR2 SYGVNS. The CDR3 extends over 13 amino acids. The V and J ends lost 8 bases and 2 bases, in that order; junction bases with no gene match: 4. The complete variable domain, with remaining parts taken from reference TRBV25-1 and TRBJ2-5, reads EADIYQTPRYLVIGTGKKITLECSQTMGHDKMYWYQQDPGMELHLIHYSYGVNSTEKGDLSSESTVSRIRTEHFPLTLESARPSHTSQYLCASADRGQETQYFGPGTRLLVL.

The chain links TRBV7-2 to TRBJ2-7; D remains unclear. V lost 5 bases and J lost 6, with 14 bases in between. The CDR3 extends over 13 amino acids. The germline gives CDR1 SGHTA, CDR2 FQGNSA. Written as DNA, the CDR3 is TGTGCCAGCAGCCCCCAGGCTCTCTCCGAGCAGTACTTC. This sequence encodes CASSPQALSEQYF. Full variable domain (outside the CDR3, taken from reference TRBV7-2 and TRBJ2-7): GAGVSQSPSNKVTEKGKDVELRCDPISGHTALYWYRQSLGQGLEFLIYFQGNSAPDKSGLPSDRFSAERTGGSVSTLTIQRTQQEDSAVYLCASSPQALSEQYFGPGTRLTVT.

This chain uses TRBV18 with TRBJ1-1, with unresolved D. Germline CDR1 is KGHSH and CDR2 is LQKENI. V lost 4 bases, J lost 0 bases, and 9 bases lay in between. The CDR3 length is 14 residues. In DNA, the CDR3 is TGTGCCAGCTCACTCACAAGATTGAACACTGAAGCTTTCTTT. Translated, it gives CASSLTRLNTEAFF.

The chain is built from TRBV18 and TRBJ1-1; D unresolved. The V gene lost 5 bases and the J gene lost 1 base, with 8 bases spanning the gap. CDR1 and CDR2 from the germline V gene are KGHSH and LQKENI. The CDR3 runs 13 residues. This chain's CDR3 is CASSTTPNTEAFF. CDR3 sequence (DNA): TGTGCCAGCTCAACAACACCGAACACTGAAGCTTTCTTT.

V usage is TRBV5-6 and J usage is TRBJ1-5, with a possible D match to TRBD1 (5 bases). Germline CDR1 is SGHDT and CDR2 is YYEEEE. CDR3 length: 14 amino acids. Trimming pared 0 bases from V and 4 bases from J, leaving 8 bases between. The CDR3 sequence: CASSLAAGNQPQHF. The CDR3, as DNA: TGTGCCAGCAGCTTGGCGGCAGGGAATCAGCCCCAGCATTTT.

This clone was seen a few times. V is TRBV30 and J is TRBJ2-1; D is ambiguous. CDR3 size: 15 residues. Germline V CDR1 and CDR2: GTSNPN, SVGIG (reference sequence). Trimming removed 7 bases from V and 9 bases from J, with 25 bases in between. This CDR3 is CASEERTNPLSEQFF. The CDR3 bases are TGTGCCTCGGAAGAGAGAACCAATCCCTTGTCTGAGCAGTTCTTC.

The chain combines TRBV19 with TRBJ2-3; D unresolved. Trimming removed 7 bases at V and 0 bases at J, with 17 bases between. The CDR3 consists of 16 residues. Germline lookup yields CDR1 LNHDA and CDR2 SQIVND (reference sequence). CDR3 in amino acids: CASKQNRVTSTDTQYF. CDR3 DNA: TGTGCCAGTAAGCAAAACAGAGTAACTAGCACAGATACGCAGTATTTT.

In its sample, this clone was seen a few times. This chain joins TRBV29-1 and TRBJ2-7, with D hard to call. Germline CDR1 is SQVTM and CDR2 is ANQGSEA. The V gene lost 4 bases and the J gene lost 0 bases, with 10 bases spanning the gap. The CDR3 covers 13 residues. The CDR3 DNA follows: TGCAGCGTTGCCCGGGCCCCCTCCTACGAGCAGTACTTC. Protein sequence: CSVARAPSYEQYF.

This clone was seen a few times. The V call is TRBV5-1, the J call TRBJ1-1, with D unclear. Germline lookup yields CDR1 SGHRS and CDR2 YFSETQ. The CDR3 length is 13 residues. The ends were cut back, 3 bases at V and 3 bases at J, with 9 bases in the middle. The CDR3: CASSSRQDTEAFF. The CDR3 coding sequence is TGCGCCAGCAGCTCCAGACAAGACACTGAAGCTTTCTTT.

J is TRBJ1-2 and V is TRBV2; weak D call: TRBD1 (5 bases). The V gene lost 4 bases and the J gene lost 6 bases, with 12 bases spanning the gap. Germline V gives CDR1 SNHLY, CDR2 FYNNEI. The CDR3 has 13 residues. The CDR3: CASSAAGWHGYTF. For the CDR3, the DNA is TGTGCCAGCAGTGCGGCAGGGTGGCATGGCTACACCTTC.

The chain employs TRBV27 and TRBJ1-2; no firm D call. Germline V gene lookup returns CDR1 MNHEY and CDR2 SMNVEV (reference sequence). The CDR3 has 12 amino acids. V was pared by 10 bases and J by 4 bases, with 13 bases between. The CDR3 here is CANIKESYGYTF. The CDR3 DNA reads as TGTGCCAACATAAAAGAGTCCTATGGCTACACCTTC.

CDR3 DNA: TGTGCCAGCAGTGAATCGTGGTTGGACAGACGCTATGGCTACACCTTC. Its protein product is CASSESWLDRRYGYTF. The chain combines TRBV6-1 with TRBJ1-2, with D possibly TRBD1 on 6 matching bases. The germline V and J ends were trimmed by 2 bases and 4 bases, with 17 bases remaining between them. Germline V CDR1 and CDR2: MNHNS, SASEGT. The CDR3 contains 16 residues.

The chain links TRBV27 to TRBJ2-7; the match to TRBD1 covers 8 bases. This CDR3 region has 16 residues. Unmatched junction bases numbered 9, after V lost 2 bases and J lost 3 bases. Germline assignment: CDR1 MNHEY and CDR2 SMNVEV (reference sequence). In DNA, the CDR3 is TGTGCCAGCAGTTTAGCGGCCGGGACAGGTCTCTACGAGCAGTACTTC. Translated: CASSLAAGTGLYEQYF.

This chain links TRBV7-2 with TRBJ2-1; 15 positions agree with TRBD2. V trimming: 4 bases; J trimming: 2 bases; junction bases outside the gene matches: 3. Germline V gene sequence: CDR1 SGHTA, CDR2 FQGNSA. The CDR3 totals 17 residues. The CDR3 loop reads CASSYRTSGRAYNEQFF. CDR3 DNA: TGTGCCAGCAGCTACCGGACTAGCGGGAGGGCCTACAATGAGCAGTTCTTC.